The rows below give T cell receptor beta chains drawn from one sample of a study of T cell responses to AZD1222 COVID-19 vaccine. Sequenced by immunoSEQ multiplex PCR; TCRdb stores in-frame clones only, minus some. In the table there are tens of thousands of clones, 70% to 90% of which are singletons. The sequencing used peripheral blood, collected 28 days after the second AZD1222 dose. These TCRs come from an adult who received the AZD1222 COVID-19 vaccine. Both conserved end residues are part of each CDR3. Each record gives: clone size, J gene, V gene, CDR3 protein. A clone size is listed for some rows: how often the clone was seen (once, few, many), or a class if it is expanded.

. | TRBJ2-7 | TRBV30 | CAWSVRSRGNEQYF
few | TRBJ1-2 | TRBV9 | CASSLRGGYTF
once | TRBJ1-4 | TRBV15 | CATGPRTGPYEKLFF
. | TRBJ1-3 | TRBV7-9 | CASSSDRAGNTIYF
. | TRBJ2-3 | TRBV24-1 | CATSDPHHHTQYF
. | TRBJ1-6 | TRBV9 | CASREGREAYNSPLHF
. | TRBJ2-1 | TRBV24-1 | CATSDLRGGNEQFF
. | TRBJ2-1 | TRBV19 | CASSIGDIFSSEQFF
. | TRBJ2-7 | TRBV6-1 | CASSEGGAVYEQYF
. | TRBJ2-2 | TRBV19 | CASSISGGAGTGELFF
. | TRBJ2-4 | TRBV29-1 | CSVVPRSAVRAKNIQYF
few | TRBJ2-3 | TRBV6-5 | CASSYASGGVADTQYF
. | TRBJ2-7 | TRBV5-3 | CASLLLQGATSYEQYF
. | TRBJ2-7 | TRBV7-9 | CASILTGEPEQYF
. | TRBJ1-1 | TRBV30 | CAWSQQGNTEAFF
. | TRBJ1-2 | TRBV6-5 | CASSYSRTGRYGYTF
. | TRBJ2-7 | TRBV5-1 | CASSSTGARSSYEQYF
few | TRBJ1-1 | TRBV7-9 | CASSPPQGGRNTEAFF